The present T cell receptor (beta chain) was sequenced within a study of PD-1 blockade in classical Hodgkin lymphoma. As for the study in general: Patients in the cohort were put on intravenous nivolumab, 3 mg/kg every 2 weeks.

Points from the study as a whole: Whereas CD4+ TCR diversity had risen significantly by C4D1, CD8+ TCR diversity had not. Partial responders and progressors had significantly lower baseline TCR diversity.

The CDR3 totals 15 residues. The germline V gene has CDR1 SEHNR and CDR2 FQNEAQ (reference sequence). The V gene end was trimmed by 1 base and the J gene end by 0 bases; junction bases not matched to a gene: 2. Repertoires were generated with immunoSEQ multiplex PCR, while TCRdb's copy carries only in-frame clones and drops some. The sample holds about 40,000 clones, approximately 71% seen once. This clone occurred a few times. The antigen is undetermined. No patient escaped relapse after autologous stem cell transplantation, and brentuximab vedotin exposure varied. The study recorded best responses of complete response, partial response or progressive disease.

The input for sequencing was peripheral blood mononuclear cells (PBMCs), taken at baseline. V gene TRBV7-9 combines with J gene TRBJ2-7; 8 nucleotides align to TRBD1. The receptor was isolated from a human donor with classical Hodgkin lymphoma. This CDR3 is CASSLGTGSSYEQYF. CDR3 nucleotides: TGTGCCAGCAGCTTAGGGACAGGGAGCTCCTACGAGCAGTACTTC.